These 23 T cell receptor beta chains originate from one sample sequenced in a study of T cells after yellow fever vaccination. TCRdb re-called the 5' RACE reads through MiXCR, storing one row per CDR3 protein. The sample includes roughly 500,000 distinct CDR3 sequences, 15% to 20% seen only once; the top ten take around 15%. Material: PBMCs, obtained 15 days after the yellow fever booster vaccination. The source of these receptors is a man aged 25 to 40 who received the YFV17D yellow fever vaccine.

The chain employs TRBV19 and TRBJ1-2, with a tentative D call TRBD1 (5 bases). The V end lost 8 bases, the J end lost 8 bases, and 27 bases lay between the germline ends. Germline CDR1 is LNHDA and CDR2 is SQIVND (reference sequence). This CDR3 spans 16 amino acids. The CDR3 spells CASRPGTEIGMRGYTF. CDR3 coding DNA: TGTGCCAGTCGCCCCGGGACCGAGATTGGGATGCGCGGCTACACCTTC.

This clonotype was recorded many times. CDR3 sequence: CASSVGGTVNEKLFF. The CDR3 nucleotides are TGTGCCAGCAGTGTTGGAGGGACAGTTAATGAAAAACTGTTTTTT. The chain combines TRBV28 with TRBJ1-4, with 7 nucleotides matching TRBD1. The CDR3 spans 15 residues. V trimming: 5 bases; J trimming: 4 bases; junction bases outside the gene matches: 7. Germline V gene lookup returns CDR1 MDHEN and CDR2 SYDVKM.

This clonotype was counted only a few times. The CDR3 region has the DNA TGTGCCAGCAGCTACGGGGCGGGAGTAGGGCAAGAGACCCAGTACTTC. It specifies CASSYGAGVGQETQYF. The rearrangement links TRBV7-9 to TRBJ2-5; 7 bases line up with TRBD2. The V gene's germline CDR1 is SEHNR and CDR2 FQNEAQ (reference sequence). With 4 bases clipped from V and 2 bases from J, the junction kept 10 bases outside the gene matches. The CDR3 is 16 residues long.

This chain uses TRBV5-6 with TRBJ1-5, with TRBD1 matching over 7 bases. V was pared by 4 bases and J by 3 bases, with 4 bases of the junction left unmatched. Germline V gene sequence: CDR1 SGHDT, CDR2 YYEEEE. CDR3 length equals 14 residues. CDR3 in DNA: TGTGCCAGCAGCCGGGACAGCTTCAATCAGCCCCAGCATTTT. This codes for CASSRDSFNQPQHF.

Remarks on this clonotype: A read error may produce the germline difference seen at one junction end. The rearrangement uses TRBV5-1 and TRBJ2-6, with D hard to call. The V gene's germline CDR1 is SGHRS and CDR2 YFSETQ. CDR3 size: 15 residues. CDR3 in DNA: TGCACCAGCAGCCTTACGGTACCTGGGGCCAACGTCCTGACTTTC. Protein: CTSSLTVPGANVLTF.

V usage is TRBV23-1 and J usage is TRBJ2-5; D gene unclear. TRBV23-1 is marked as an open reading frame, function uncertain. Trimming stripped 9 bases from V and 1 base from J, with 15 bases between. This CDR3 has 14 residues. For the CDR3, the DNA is TGCGCCAGGGTGTGGGAAAGGCCCCAAGAGACCCAGTACTTC. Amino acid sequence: CARVWERPQETQYF.

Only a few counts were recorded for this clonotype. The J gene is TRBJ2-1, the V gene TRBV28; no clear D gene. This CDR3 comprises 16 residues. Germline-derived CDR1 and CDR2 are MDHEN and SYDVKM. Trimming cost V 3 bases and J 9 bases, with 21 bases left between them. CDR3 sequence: CASSFRLVLGGREQFF. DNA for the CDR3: TGTGCCAGCAGTTTTCGCCTCGTCCTCGGCGGACGTGAGCAGTTCTTC.

The CDR3 DNA sequence: TGTGCCAGCAGCCAGCCGCCAGGGACCAGGGAGCTGTTTTTT. Residues: CASSQPPGTRELFF. The chain has TRBV14 and TRBJ2-2; D may correspond to TRBD1 or TRBD2 (5 bases each). Germline CDR1 and CDR2: SGHDN and FVKESK. CDR3 length: 14 amino acids. V was trimmed by 3 bases and J by 9 bases, leaving 14 bases between them. The whole variable domain, remainder taken from reference TRBV14 and TRBJ2-2, is EAGVTQFPSHSVIEKGQTVTLRCDPISGHDNLYWYRRVMGKEIKFLLHFVKESKQDESGMPNNRFLAERTGGTYSTLKVQPAELEDSGVYFCASSQPPGTRELFFGEGSRLTVL.

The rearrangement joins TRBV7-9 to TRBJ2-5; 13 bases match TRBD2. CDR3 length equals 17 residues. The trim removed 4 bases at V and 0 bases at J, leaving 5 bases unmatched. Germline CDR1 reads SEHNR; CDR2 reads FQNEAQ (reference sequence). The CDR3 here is CASSSRGLAGYQETQYF. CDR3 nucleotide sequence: TGTGCCAGCAGCTCCCGGGGACTAGCGGGGTACCAAGAGACCCAGTACTTC.

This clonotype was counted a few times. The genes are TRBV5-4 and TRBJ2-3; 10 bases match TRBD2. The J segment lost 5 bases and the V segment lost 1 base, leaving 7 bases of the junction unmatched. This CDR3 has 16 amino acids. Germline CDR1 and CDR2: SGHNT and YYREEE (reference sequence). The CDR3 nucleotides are TGTGCCAGCAGCTTGCGGCTAGCGGGAGCAGGAGATACGCAGTATTTT. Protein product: CASSLRLAGAGDTQYF. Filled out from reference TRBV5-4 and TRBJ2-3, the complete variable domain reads ETGVTQSPTHLIKTRGQQVTLRCSSQSGHNTVSWYQQALGQGPQFIFQYYREEENGRGNFPPRFSGLQFPNYSSELNVNALELDDSALYLCASSLRLAGAGDTQYFGPGTRLTVL.

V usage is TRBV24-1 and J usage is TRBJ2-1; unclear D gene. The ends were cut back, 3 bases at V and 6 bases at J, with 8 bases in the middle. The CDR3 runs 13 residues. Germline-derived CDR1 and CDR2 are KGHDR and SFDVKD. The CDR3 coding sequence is TGTGCCACCAGTGATCCCCCCTCCAATGAGCAGTTCTTC. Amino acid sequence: CATSDPPSNEQFF.

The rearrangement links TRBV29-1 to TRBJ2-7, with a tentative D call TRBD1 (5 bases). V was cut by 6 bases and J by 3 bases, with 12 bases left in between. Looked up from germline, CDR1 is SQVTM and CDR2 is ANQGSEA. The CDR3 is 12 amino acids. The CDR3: CSVGPAHYEQYF. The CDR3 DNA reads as TGCAGCGTGGGGCCAGCTCACTACGAGCAGTACTTC.

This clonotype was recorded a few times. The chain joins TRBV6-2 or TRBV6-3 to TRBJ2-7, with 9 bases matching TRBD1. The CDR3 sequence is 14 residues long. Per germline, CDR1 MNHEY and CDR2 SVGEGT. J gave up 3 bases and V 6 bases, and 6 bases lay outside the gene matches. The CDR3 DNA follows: TGTGCCAGCAGATTGGGACAGGGAGTCTACGAGCAGTACTTC. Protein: CASRLGQGVYEQYF.

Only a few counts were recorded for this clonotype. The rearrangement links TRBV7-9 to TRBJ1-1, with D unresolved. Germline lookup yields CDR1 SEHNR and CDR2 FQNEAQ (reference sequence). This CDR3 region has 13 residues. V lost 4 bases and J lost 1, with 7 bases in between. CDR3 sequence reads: CASSSQQNTEAFF. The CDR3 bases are TGTGCCAGCAGCTCACAACAGAACACTGAAGCTTTCTTT.

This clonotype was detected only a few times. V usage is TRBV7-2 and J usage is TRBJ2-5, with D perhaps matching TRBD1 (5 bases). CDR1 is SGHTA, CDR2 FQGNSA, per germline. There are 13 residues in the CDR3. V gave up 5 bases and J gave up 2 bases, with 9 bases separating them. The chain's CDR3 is CASSEHRQETQYF. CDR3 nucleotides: TGTGCCAGCAGCGAGCACAGGCAAGAGACCCAGTACTTC.

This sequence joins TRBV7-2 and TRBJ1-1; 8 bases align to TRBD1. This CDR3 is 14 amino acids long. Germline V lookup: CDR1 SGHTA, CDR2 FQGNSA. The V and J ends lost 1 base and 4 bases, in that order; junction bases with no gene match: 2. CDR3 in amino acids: CASSLGRGPTEAFF. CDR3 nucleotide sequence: TGTGCCAGCAGCTTAGGCAGGGGGCCCACTGAAGCTTTCTTT.

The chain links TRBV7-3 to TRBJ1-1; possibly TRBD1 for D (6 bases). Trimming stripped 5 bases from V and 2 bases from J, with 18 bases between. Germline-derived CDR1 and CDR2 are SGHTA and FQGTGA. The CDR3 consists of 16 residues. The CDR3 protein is CASSQLGAGANTEAFF. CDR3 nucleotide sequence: TGTGCCAGCAGCCAACTAGGGGCGGGGGCTAACACTGAAGCTTTCTTT.

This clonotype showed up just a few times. CDR3 bases: TGCAGTGCTAGAGTGGACAGGGACACTGAAGCTTTCTTT. Residues: CSARVDRDTEAFF. The V and J genes are TRBV20-1 and TRBJ1-1; 8 bases map to TRBD1. This CDR3 is built from 13 residues. V trimming: 1 base; J trimming: 3 bases; junction bases outside the gene matches: 1. The germline V gene has CDR1 DFQATT and CDR2 SNEGSKA (reference sequence).

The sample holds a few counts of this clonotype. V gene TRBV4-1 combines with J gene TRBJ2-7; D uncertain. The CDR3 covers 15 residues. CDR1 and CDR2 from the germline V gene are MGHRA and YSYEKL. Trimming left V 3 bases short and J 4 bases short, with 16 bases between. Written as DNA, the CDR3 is TGCGCCAGCAGCCAGCTACAGACTTCCAGTTACGAGCAGTACTTC. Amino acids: CASSQLQTSSYEQYF.

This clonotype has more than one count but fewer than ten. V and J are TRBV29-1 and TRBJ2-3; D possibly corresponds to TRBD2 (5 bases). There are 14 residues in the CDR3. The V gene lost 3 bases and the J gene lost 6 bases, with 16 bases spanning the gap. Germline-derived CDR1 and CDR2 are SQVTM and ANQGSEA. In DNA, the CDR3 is TGCAGCGTTGATGTGGGAGCCCTGGGGGATACGCAGTATTTT. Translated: CSVDVGALGDTQYF.

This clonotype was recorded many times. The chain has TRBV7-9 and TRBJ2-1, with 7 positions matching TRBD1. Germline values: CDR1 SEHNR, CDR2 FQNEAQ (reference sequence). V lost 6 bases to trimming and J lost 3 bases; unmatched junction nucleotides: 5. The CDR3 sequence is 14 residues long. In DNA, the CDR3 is TGTGCCAGCAGACCGGGACAGAACTACAATGAGCAGTTCTTC. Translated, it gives CASRPGQNYNEQFF.

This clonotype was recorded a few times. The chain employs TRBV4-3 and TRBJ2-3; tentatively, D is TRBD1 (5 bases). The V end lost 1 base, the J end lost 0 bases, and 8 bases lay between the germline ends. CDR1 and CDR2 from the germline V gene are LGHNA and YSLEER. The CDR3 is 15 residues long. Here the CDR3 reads CASSQGSGSTDTQYF. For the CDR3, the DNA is TGCGCCAGCAGCCAAGGGTCAGGGAGCACAGATACGCAGTATTTT.

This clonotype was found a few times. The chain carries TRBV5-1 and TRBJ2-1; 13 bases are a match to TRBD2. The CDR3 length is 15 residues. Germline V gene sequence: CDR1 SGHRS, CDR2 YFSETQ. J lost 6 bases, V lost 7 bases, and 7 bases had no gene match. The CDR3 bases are TGCGCCAGCTGTTGGACTAGCGGGAGTTCCAATGAGCAGTTCTTC. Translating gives CASCWTSGSSNEQFF.